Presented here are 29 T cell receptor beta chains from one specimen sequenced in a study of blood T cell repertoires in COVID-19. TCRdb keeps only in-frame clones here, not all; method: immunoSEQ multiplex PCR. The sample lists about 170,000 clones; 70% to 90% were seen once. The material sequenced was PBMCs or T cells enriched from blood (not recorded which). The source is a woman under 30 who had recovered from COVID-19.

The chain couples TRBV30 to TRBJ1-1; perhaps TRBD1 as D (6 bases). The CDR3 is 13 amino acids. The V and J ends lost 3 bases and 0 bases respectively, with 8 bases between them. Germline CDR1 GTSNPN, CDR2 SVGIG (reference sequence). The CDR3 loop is CAWRQGVNTEAFF. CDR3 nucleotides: TGTGCCTGGAGACAGGGAGTGAACACTGAAGCTTTCTTT.

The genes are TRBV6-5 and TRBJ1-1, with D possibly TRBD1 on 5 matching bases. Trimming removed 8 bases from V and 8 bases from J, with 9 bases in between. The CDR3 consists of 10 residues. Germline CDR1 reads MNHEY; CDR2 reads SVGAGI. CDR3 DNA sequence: TGTGCCAGCTGGGGCGTGGAAGCTTTCTTT. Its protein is CASWGVEAFF.

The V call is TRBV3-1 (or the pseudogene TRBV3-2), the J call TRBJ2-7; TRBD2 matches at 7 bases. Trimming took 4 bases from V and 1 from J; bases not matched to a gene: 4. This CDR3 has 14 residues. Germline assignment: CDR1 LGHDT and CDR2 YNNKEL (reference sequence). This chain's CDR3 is CASSLDSGSYEQYF. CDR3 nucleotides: TGTGCCAGCAGCCTTGATAGCGGGTCCTACGAGCAGTACTTC.

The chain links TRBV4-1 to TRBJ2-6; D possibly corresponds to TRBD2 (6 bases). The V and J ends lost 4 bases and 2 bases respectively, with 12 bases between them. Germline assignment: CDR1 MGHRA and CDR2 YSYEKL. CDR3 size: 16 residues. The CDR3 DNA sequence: TGCGCCAGCAGCCCCATAGGCGGGGCTGGGGCCAACGTCCTGACTTTC. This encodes CASSPIGGAGANVLTF.

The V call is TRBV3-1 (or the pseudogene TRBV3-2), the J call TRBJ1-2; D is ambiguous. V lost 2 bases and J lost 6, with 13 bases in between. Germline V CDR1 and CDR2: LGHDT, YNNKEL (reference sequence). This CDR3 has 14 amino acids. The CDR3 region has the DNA TGTGCCAGCAGCCAATCGTGGGGAGTGGATGGCTACACCTTC. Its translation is CASSQSWGVDGYTF.

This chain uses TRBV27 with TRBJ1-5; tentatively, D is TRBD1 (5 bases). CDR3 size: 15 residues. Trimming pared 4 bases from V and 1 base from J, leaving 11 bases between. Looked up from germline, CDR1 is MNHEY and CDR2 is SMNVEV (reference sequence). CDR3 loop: CASSYRSPSNQPQHF. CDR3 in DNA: TGTGCCAGCAGTTACAGGTCCCCAAGCAATCAGCCCCAGCATTTT.

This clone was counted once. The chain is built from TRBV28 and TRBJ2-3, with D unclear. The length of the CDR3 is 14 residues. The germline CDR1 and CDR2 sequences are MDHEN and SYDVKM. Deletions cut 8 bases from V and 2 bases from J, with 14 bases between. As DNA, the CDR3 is TGTGCCAGCGAAACTCTAGAAATCACAGATACGCAGTATTTT. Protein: CASETLEITDTQYF.

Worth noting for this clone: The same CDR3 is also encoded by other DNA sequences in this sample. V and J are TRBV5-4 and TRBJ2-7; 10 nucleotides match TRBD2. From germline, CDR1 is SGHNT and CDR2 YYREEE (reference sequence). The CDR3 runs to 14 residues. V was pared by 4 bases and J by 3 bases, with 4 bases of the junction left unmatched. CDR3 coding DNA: TGTGCCAGCAGCAGCGGACTAGCGGACTACGAGCAGTACTTC. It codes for CASSSGLADYEQYF.

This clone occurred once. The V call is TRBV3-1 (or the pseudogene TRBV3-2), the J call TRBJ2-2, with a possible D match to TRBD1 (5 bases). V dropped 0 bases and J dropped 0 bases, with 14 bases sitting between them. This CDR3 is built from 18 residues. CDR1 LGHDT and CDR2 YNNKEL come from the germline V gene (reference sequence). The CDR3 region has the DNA TGTGCCAGCAGCCAAGATTTTGGGCAGGGCGCGAACACCGGGGAGCTGTTTTTT. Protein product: CASSQDFGQGANTGELFF.

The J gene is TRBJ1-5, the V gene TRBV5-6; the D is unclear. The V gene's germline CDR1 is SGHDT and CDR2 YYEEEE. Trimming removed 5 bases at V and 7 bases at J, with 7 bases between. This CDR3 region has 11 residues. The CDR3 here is CASSWEQPQHF. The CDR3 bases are TGTGCCAGCAGTTGGGAGCAGCCCCAGCATTTT.

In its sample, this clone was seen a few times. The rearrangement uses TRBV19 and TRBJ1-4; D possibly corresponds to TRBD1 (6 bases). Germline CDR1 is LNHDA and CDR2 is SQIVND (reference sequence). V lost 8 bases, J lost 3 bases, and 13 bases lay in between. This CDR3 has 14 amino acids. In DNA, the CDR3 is TGTGCCAGTGGAAGGGGGTTCGCTAATGAAAAACTGTTTTTT. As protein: CASGRGFANEKLFF.

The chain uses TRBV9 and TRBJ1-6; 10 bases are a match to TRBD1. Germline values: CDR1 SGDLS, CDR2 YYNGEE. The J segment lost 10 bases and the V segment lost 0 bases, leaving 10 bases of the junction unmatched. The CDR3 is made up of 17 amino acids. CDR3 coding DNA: TGTGCCAGCAGCGTAGGTGTCCAAGGGACAGGGGAATCACCCCTCCACTTT. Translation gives CASSVGVQGTGESPLHF.

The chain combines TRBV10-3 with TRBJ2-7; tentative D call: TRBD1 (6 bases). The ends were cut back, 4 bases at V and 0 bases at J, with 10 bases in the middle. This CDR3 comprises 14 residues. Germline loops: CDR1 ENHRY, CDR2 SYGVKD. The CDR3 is CAISGGTSSYEQYF. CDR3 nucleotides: TGTGCCATCAGTGGGGGGACATCCTCCTACGAGCAGTACTTC.

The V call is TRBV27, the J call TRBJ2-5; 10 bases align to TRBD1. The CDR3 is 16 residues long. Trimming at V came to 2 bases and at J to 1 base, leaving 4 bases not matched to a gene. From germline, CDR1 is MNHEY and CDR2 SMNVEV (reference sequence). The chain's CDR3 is CASSLVGQGPQETQYF. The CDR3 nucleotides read TGTGCCAGCAGTTTAGTGGGACAGGGGCCCCAAGAGACCCAGTACTTC.

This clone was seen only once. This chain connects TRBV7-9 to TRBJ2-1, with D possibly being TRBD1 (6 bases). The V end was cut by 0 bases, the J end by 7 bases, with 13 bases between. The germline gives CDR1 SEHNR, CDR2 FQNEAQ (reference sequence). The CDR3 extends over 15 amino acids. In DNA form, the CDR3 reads TGTGCCAGCAGCTTAGCGACAGGTTTTCCAAATGAGCAGTTCTTC. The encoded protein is CASSLATGFPNEQFF.

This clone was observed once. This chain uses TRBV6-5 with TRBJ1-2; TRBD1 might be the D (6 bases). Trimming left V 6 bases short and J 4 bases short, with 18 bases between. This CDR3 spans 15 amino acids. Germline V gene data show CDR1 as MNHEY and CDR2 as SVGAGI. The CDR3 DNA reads TGTGCCAGCAGACCTTTTCAGGGGTTGGGCTATGGCTACACCTTC. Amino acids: CASRPFQGLGYGYTF.

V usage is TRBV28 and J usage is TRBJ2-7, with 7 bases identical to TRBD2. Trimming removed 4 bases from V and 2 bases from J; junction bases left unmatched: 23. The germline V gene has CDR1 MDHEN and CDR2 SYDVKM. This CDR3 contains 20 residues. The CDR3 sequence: CASSSIAPAGAGKIAYEQYF. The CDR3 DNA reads TGTGCCAGCAGTTCAATAGCCCCGGCGGGAGCGGGGAAAATCGCCTACGAGCAGTACTTC.

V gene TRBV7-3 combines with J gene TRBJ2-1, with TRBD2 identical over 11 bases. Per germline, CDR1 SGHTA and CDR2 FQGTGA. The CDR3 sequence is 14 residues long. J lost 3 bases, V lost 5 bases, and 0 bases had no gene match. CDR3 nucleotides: TGTGCCAGCAGCCTAGCGGGAGGCTACAATGAGCAGTTCTTC. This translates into CASSLAGGYNEQFF.

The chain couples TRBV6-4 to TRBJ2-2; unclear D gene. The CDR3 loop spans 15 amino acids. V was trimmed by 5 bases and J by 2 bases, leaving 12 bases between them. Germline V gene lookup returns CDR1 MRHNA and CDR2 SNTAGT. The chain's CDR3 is CASSPGSVNTGELFF. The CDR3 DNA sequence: TGTGCCAGCAGTCCGGGTTCGGTCAACACCGGGGAGCTGTTTTTT.

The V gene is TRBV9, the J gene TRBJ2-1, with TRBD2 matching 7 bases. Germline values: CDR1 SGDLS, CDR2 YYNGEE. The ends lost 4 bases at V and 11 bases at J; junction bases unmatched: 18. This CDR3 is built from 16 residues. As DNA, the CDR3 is TGTGCCAGCAGCCTAGGGGAGGGAGGGCTAGCAGGACAGCAGTTCTTC. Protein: CASSLGEGGLAGQQFF.

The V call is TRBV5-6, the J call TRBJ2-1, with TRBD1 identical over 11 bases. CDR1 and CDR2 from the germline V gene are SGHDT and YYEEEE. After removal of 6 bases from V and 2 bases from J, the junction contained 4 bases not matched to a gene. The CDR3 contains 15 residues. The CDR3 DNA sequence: TGTGCCAGCACCCGGACAGGGGGCCCCTACAATGAGCAGTTCTTC. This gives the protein CASTRTGGPYNEQFF.

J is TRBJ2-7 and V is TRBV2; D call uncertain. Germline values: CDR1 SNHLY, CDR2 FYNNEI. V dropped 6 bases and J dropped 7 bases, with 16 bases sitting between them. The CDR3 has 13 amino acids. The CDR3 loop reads CASRVQASEEQYF. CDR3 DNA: TGTGCCAGCAGAGTCCAAGCGTCAGAAGAGCAGTACTTC.

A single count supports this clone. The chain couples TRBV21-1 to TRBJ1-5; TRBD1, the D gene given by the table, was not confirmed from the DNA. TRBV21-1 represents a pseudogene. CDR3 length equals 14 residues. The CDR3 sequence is CASSSGQNNQPQHF. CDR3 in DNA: TGTGCCAGCAGCAGCGGACAGAACAATCAGCCCCAGCATTTT.

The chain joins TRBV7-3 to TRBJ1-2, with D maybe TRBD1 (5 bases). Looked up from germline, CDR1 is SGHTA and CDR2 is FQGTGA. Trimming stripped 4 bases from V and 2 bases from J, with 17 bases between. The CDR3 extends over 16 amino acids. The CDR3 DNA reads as TGTGCCAGCAGCTCAACCCCGGGGGGTGCCAACTATGGCTACACCTTC. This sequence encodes CASSSTPGGANYGYTF.

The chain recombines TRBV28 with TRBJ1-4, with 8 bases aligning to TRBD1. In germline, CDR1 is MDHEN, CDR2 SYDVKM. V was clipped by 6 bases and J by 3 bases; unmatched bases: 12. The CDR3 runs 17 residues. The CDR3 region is CASRTYQGAEANEKLFF. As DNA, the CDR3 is TGTGCCAGCAGAACATACCAGGGGGCGGAGGCTAATGAAAAACTGTTTTTT.

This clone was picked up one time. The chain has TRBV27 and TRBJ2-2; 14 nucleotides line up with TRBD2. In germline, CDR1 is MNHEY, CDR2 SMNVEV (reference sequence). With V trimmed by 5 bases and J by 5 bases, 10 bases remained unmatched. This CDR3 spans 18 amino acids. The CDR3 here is CASSHGGTSGRRTGELFF. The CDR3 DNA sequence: TGTGCCAGCAGTCACGGGGGGACTAGCGGGAGAAGAACCGGGGAGCTGTTTTTT.

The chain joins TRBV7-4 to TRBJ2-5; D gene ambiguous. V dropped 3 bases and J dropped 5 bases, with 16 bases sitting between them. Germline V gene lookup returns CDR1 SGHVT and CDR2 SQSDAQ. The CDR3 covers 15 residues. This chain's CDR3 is CASSFPHGPVETQYF. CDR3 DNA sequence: TGTGCCAGCAGCTTCCCACATGGGCCCGTCGAGACCCAGTACTTC.

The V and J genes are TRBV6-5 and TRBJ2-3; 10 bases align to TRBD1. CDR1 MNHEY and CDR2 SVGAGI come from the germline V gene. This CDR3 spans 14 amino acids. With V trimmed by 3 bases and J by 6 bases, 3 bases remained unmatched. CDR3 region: CASSYRTGGDTQYF. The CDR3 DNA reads TGTGCCAGCAGTTATCGGACAGGGGGTGATACGCAGTATTTT.

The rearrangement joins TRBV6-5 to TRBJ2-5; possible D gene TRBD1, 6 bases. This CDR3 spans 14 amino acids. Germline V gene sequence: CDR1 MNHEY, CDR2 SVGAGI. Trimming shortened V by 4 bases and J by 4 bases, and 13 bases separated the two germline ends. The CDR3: CASSSQGLGETQYF. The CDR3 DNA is TGTGCCAGCAGTTCACAGGGATTGGGAGAGACCCAGTACTTC.